Listed here are 24 T cell receptor beta chains from one sample, sequenced in a study of blood T cell repertoires in COVID-19. Here immunoSEQ multiplex PCR was the method, and the copy in TCRdb shows in-frame clones only, minus some. The sample has about 260,000 clones; 85% to 90% are singletons. The sequencing input was peripheral blood. The source is a woman in her forties with acute or convalescent COVID-19.

The chain carries TRBV6-5 and TRBJ1-6; 7 bases match TRBD1. The CDR3 contains 15 residues. Germline lookup yields CDR1 MNHEY and CDR2 SVGAGI. The V and J ends lost 5 bases and 5 bases, in that order; junction bases with no gene match: 6. The CDR3 loop reads CASSPEDRNNSPLHF. CDR3 DNA: TGTGCCAGCAGTCCAGAGGACAGGAATAATTCACCCCTCCACTTT.

This rearrangement joins TRBV18 to TRBJ2-3, with 8 nucleotides matching TRBD2. V gave up 6 bases and J gave up 4 bases; unmatched junction bases: 6. The germline V gene encodes CDR1 KGHSH and CDR2 LQKENI. The CDR3 is made up of 14 amino acids. The CDR3: CASSSGGGADTQYF. The DNA for the CDR3 is TGTGCCAGCTCCTCGGGGGGGGGCGCAGATACGCAGTATTTT.

This clone was counted a single time. CDR3 nucleotide sequence: TGTGCCACCAGCAGATCCAAACAGGGCCGACTCAACCTGAACACTGAAGCTTTCTTT. It specifies CATSRSKQGRLNLNTEAFF. The V gene is TRBV15, the J gene TRBJ1-1, with a tentative D call TRBD1 (6 bases). This CDR3 region has 19 residues. Trimming removed 2 bases at V and 0 bases at J, with 22 bases between. Germline CDR1 is LNHNV and CDR2 is YYDKDF (reference sequence).

V and J are TRBV29-1 and TRBJ1-2, with 7 bases identical to TRBD1. The ends lost 4 bases at V and 4 bases at J; junction bases unmatched: 21. CDR3 length: 18 residues. CDR1 SQVTM and CDR2 ANQGSEA come from the germline V gene. CDR3 loop: CSVGPQRAPTGTIYGYTF. CDR3 nucleotides: TGCAGCGTTGGACCTCAGCGCGCCCCGACAGGGACCATCTATGGCTACACCTTC.

This clone came up once. The chain employs TRBV5-1 and TRBJ2-5, with 8 bases identical to TRBD2. V shed 6 bases, J shed 1 base, and the junction held 11 bases outside the gene matches. The germline V gene has CDR1 SGHRS and CDR2 YFSETQ. The length of the CDR3 is 16 residues. The CDR3 DNA reads as TGCGCCAGCACCATGCGACCGGGGGGGCCCCAAGAGACCCAGTACTTC. It codes for CASTMRPGGPQETQYF.

The V call is TRBV5-4, the J call TRBJ1-1; TRBD1 is a possible D gene (5 bases). CDR1 SGHNT and CDR2 YYREEE come from the germline V gene (reference sequence). The CDR3 consists of 15 residues. The V end was cut by 10 bases, the J end by 1 base, with 20 bases between. Written as DNA, the CDR3 is TGTGCCCTCGGGGGGGAAACATCAAGGAACACTGAAGCTTTCTTT. The encoded protein is CALGGETSRNTEAFF.

The CDR3: CASSAPRTSGSDTQYF. For the CDR3, the DNA is TGTGCCAGCAGCGCTCCTAGGACTAGCGGCTCAGATACGCAGTATTTT. The rearrangement links TRBV9 to TRBJ2-3, with TRBD2 matching 10 bases. V lost 3 bases, J lost 4 bases, and 8 bases stayed unmatched. Germline CDR1 reads SGDLS; CDR2 reads YYNGEE. CDR3 size: 16 residues.

This chain uses TRBV24-1 with TRBJ2-2, with 9 bases fitting TRBD1. The CDR3 is 18 residues long. V was clipped by 5 bases and J by 7 bases; unmatched bases: 16. Germline CDR1 KGHDR, CDR2 SFDVKD. In nucleotides, the CDR3 is TGTGCCACCAGTGGTCCCCCCGGGACAGGGATAAGTGGCGGGGAGCTGTTTTTT. Encoded protein: CATSGPPGTGISGGELFF.

This clone was seen once. The chain recombines TRBV11-2 with TRBJ1-1; D ambiguous. V was pared by 2 bases and J by 6 bases, with 4 bases between. The CDR3 spans 11 residues. Germline V lookup: CDR1 SGHAT, CDR2 FQNNGV. CDR3 DNA: TGTGCCAGCAGCTTACCATCTGAAGCTTTCTTT. Translated: CASSLPSEAFF.

The chain employs TRBV2 and TRBJ2-5, with D tentatively TRBD2 (5 bases). The V end was cut by 1 base, the J end by 5 bases, with 5 bases between. The length of the CDR3 is 12 residues. Germline V gives CDR1 SNHLY, CDR2 FYNNEI. The CDR3 sequence: CASSEGGETQYF. CDR3 bases: TGTGCCAGCAGTGAAGGAGGGGAGACCCAGTACTTC.

This sequence joins TRBV30 and TRBJ1-5, with 7 bases identical to TRBD1. The CDR3 runs to 14 residues. Germline CDR1 and CDR2: GTSNPN and SVGIG (reference sequence). V was clipped by 3 bases and J by 4 bases; unmatched bases: 6. Written as DNA, the CDR3 is TGTGCCTGGAGAGGGGACAGATCAAATCAGCCCCAGCATTTT. Translated: CAWRGDRSNQPQHF.

The chain carries TRBV6-5 and TRBJ2-1; 10 bases map to TRBD2. This CDR3 is 15 amino acids long. J lost 8 bases, V lost 7 bases, and 11 bases had no gene match. Germline loops: CDR1 MNHEY, CDR2 SVGAGI. CDR3 loop: CASKGGSGGSYEQFF. The CDR3, as DNA: TGTGCCAGCAAGGGTGGTAGCGGGGGGTCCTATGAGCAGTTCTTC.

The rearrangement uses TRBV6-2 or TRBV6-3 and TRBJ2-1; 9 bases line up with TRBD2. CDR1 MNHEY and CDR2 SVGEGT come from the germline V gene. The J segment lost 10 bases and the V segment lost 0 bases, leaving 10 bases of the junction unmatched. CDR3 length: 16 residues. CDR3 sequence (DNA): TGTGCCAGCAGTTACTCGGCGAGCGGGGGGACGCGGGAGCAGTTCTTC. Protein product: CASSYSASGGTREQFF.

This chain uses TRBV7-2 with TRBJ2-1; 8 bases fit TRBD1. V lost 2 bases and J lost 0; bases outside the gene matches: 9. The CDR3 sequence is 18 residues long. Germline values: CDR1 SGHTA, CDR2 FQGNSA. CDR3 loop: CASSLFGPGQGSYNEQFF. In nucleotides, the CDR3 is TGTGCCAGCAGCTTATTCGGCCCCGGACAGGGCTCCTACAATGAGCAGTTCTTC. Combining the CDR3 with reference TRBV7-2 and TRBJ2-1 gives the whole variable domain GAGVSQSPSNKVTEKGKDVELRCDPISGHTALYWYRQSLGQGLEFLIYFQGNSAPDKSGLPSDRFSAERTGGSVSTLTIQRTQQEDSAVYLCASSLFGPGQGSYNEQFFGPGTRLTVL.

This chain connects TRBV19 to TRBJ1-1; maybe TRBD1 (6 bases). CDR1 and CDR2 (germline): LNHDA, SQIVND (reference sequence). The CDR3 is 12 amino acids. Trimming removed 6 bases at V and 4 bases at J, with 9 bases between. The CDR3, as DNA: TGTGCCAGTAGGGGAGGGGGCACTGAAGCTTTCTTT. This translates into CASRGGGTEAFF.

This clone turned up a few times. The V call is TRBV6-4, the J call TRBJ2-3; D might be TRBD1 (6 bases). Per germline, CDR1 MRHNA and CDR2 SNTAGT. Trimming left V 5 bases short and J 2 bases short, with 14 bases between. The CDR3 is 15 amino acids. The CDR3 DNA reads TGTGCCAGCAGTCCCAGACAGGCCGACACAGATACGCAGTATTTT. This encodes CASSPRQADTDTQYF.

This chain joins TRBV3-1 (or the pseudogene TRBV3-2) and TRBJ2-5; D remains unclear. The CDR3 extends over 14 amino acids. CDR1 is LGHDT, CDR2 YNNKEL, per germline (reference sequence). The V and J ends lost 0 bases and 5 bases respectively, with 10 bases between them. The CDR3 DNA sequence: TGTGCCAGCAGCCAAGAATTAGCTCCGGAGACCCAGTACTTC. Translation gives CASSQELAPETQYF.

The table lists this clone with a few counts. The chain recombines TRBV10-3 with TRBJ1-6; 7 bases match TRBD1. CDR1 and CDR2 (germline): ENHRY, SYGVKD. The V gene end was trimmed by 5 bases and the J gene end by 8 bases; junction bases not matched to a gene: 6. The CDR3 loop spans 14 amino acids. CDR3 loop: CAISLDRADSPLHF. CDR3 bases: TGTGCCATCAGTTTAGACAGGGCGGATTCACCCCTCCACTTT.

A single count supports this clone. The V and J genes are TRBV30 and TRBJ1-2; D is possibly TRBD1 (6 bases). Germline V gives CDR1 GTSNPN, CDR2 SVGIG (reference sequence). V lost 2 bases, J lost 6 bases, and 10 bases lay in between. This CDR3 has 12 residues. The CDR3 loop is CAWSFTGNGYTF. DNA of the CDR3: TGTGCCTGGAGTTTTACAGGGAATGGCTACACCTTC.

The CDR3 DNA reads as TGTGCCAGCAACAGGGGCGGCGGGGAGCTGTTTTTT. Residues: CASNRGGGELFF. The chain links TRBV27 to TRBJ2-2; the match to TRBD1 covers 7 bases. The CDR3 loop spans 12 amino acids. CDR1 MNHEY and CDR2 SMNVEV come from the germline V gene (reference sequence). J gave up 7 bases and V 7 bases, and 3 bases lay outside the gene matches.

The rearrangement links TRBV5-1 to TRBJ1-2; no clear D gene. V lost 0 bases and J 4 bases, leaving 10 bases between the germline ends. The germline V gene has CDR1 SGHRS and CDR2 YFSETQ. The CDR3 sequence is 14 residues long. CDR3 in DNA: TGCGCCAGCAGCTTGGAACCGGAGGGCTATGGCTACACCTTC. Its protein product is CASSLEPEGYGYTF.

This clone has only one observation. V is TRBV3-1 (or the pseudogene TRBV3-2) and J is TRBJ2-5; 9 nucleotides match TRBD2. Germline lookup yields CDR1 LGHDT and CDR2 YNNKEL (reference sequence). The CDR3 is made up of 18 amino acids. The trim removed 0 bases at V and 3 bases at J, leaving 11 bases unmatched. The CDR3 here is CASSQDPFAGGLKETQYF. The CDR3 DNA reads TGTGCCAGCAGCCAAGATCCATTTGCGGGGGGGCTAAAAGAGACCCAGTACTTC.

The table lists this clone with a count of one. The chain has TRBV29-1 and TRBJ2-1; 10 bases are a match to TRBD1. Germline V lookup: CDR1 SQVTM, CDR2 ANQGSEA. The V gene end was trimmed by 8 bases and the J gene end by 6 bases; junction bases not matched to a gene: 7. The CDR3 loop spans 13 amino acids. The CDR3 DNA reads TGCAGCATTAGGGACAGGGGAGGCAATGAGCAGTTCTTC. Protein product: CSIRDRGGNEQFF.

V and J are TRBV7-2 and TRBJ1-1, with D unresolved. CDR1 and CDR2 from the germline V gene are SGHTA and FQGNSA. The CDR3 length is 13 residues. The V gene lost 3 bases and the J gene lost 4 bases, with 9 bases spanning the gap. The DNA for the CDR3 is TGTGCCAGCAGCTTTACGGGGAGCACTGAAGCTTTCTTT. The encoded protein is CASSFTGSTEAFF.